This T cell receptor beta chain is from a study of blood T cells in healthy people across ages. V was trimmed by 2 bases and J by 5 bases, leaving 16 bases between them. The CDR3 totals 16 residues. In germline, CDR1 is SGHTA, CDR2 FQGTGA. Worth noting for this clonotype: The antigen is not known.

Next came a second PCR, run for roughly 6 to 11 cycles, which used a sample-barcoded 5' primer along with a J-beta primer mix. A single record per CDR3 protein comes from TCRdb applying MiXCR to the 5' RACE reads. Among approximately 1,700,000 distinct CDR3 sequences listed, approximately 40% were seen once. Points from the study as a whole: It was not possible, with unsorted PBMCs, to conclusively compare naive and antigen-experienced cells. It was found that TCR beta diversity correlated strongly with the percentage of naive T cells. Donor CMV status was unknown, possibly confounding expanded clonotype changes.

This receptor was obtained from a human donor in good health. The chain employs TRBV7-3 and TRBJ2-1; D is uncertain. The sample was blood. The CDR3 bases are TGTGCCAGCAGCTTATACCCGGGCTACTTACACAATGAGCAGTTCTTC. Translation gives CASSLYPGYLHNEQFF. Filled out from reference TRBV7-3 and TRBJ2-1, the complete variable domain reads GAGVSQTPSNKVTEKGKYVELRCDPISGHTALYWYRQSLGQGPEFLIYFQGTGAADDSGLPNDRFFAVRPEGSVSTLKIQRTERGDSAVYLCASSLYPGYLHNEQFFGPGTRLTVL.